These 11 T cell receptor beta chains came from one sample sequenced in a study of blood T cell repertoires in COVID-19. The data were produced by immunoSEQ multiplex PCR, yet TCRdb's version contains in-frame clones alone and is incomplete. The data show about 300,000 clones, with under 90% seen just once and about 4.6% held by the top ten. Sequenced input: PBMCs or T cells enriched from blood (not recorded which). The source is a man aged 25 to 40 who had recovered from COVID-19.

CDR3 nucleotides: TGTGCCAGCAGCTTAGTGGGGACTAGCGGGAGCGAGCAGTACTTC. It is translated as CASSLVGTSGSEQYF. This sequence joins TRBV11-2 and TRBJ2-7; TRBD2 matches 14 bases. J lost 6 bases, V lost 1 base, and 2 bases had no gene match. Germline V gene data show CDR1 as SGHAT and CDR2 as FQNNGV. The CDR3 runs 15 residues.

This chain uses TRBV3-1 (or the pseudogene TRBV3-2) with TRBJ2-7, with 7 bases fitting TRBD2. The germline gives CDR1 LGHDT, CDR2 YNNKEL (reference sequence). V was clipped by 4 bases and J by 4 bases; unmatched bases: 7. This CDR3 comprises 14 residues. The chain's CDR3 is CASSPRGGLYEQYF. The CDR3 DNA sequence: TGTGCCAGCAGCCCTCGGGGAGGGTTGTACGAGCAGTACTTC.

The V and J genes are TRBV27 and TRBJ2-5; D is undetermined. With 6 bases removed from V and 7 bases from J, the gap between germline ends came to 12 bases. This CDR3 spans 12 amino acids. Per germline, CDR1 MNHEY and CDR2 SMNVEV (reference sequence). The CDR3 loop reads CASRGPTGTQYF. The CDR3 DNA follows: TGTGCCAGCAGAGGTCCCACGGGGACCCAGTACTTC.

V is TRBV30 and J is TRBJ1-6; 7 nucleotides match TRBD1. The CDR3 is 16 residues long. Germline V CDR1 and CDR2: GTSNPN, SVGIG (reference sequence). V was pared by 3 bases and J by 2 bases, with 7 bases of the junction left unmatched. In DNA, the CDR3 is TGTGCCTGGAGGCGAACAGGGGACGCCTATAATTCACCCCTCCACTTT. Translating gives CAWRRTGDAYNSPLHF. The full variable domain, its missing parts supplied by reference TRBV30 and TRBJ1-6, is SQTIHQWPATLVQPVGSPLSLECTVEGTSNPNLYWYRQAAGRGLQLLFYSVGIGQISSEVPQNLSASRPQDRQFILSSKKLLLSDSGFYLCAWRRTGDAYNSPLHFGNGTRLTVT.

The rearrangement uses TRBV29-1 and TRBJ1-2; D may be TRBD1 (5 bases). V shed 8 bases and J shed 5 bases, with 15 bases lying between them. The germline CDR1 and CDR2 sequences are SQVTM and ANQGSEA. This CDR3 region has 12 residues. The CDR3 nucleotides read TGCAGCTGTTCTGGGGGGGAGTATGGCTACACCTTC. Its protein product is CSCSGGEYGYTF.

This clone showed up just once. V gene TRBV6-5 combines with J gene TRBJ2-3; D is perhaps TRBD1 (6 bases). CDR3 length equals 16 residues. Trimming shortened V by 0 bases and J by 3 bases, and 13 bases separated the two germline ends. CDR1 is MNHEY, CDR2 SVGAGI, per germline. The CDR3 DNA reads TGTGCCAGCAGTTACTCGATTTGGGGGCGGACAGATACGCAGTATTTT. Translation: CASSYSIWGRTDTQYF.

The V gene is TRBV2, the J gene TRBJ2-1, with a weak D call TRBD1 (6 bases). The CDR3 is 14 residues long. Germline assignment: CDR1 SNHLY and CDR2 FYNNEI. V was trimmed by 7 bases and J by 0 bases, leaving 10 bases between them. The CDR3 protein is CASNYRVSYNEQFF. The CDR3 DNA follows: TGTGCCAGCAACTACAGGGTCTCCTACAATGAGCAGTTCTTC.

V is TRBV27 and J is TRBJ2-5; perhaps TRBD2 as D (6 bases). The germline gives CDR1 MNHEY, CDR2 SMNVEV (reference sequence). Trimming pared 1 base from V and 4 bases from J, leaving 10 bases between. The CDR3 has 14 amino acids. The CDR3 sequence: CASSLLGGGETQYF. In DNA form, the CDR3 reads TGTGCCAGCAGTTTATTGGGAGGCGGAGAGACCCAGTACTTC.

This chain connects TRBV27 to TRBJ1-2; 7 nucleotides match TRBD1. This CDR3 has 22 amino acids. Germline V gene data show CDR1 as MNHEY and CDR2 as SMNVEV (reference sequence). As DNA, the CDR3 is TGTGAACAACCCCTTGGCGGGTGGACGGGACAGCTAAGTCGTTTACTGAACTATGGCTACACCTTC. Translation: CEQPLGGWTGQLSRLLNYGYTF.

This clone was seen once. The gene calls are TRBV5-8 and TRBJ2-7, with 13 bases aligning to TRBD2. The CDR3 runs to 13 residues. CDR1 and CDR2 from the germline V gene are SGHTS and YDEGEE. V dropped 7 bases and J dropped 6; count of bases not matched to a gene: 4. CDR3 in amino acids: CASGWTSGSEQYF. Here the CDR3 DNA reads TGTGCCAGCGGTTGGACTAGCGGGAGCGAGCAGTACTTC.

The chain employs TRBV7-9 and TRBJ1-5; D uncertain. Trimming took off 1 base at V and 10 bases at J, with 11 bases between the two ends. The CDR3 totals 13 residues. Germline V lookup: CDR1 SEHNR, CDR2 FQNEAQ (reference sequence). Here the CDR3 DNA reads TGTGCCAGCAGCTTAGAGGTAGGGAGACCCCAGCATTTT. It specifies CASSLEVGRPQHF. The whole variable domain, filled in from reference TRBV7-9 and TRBJ1-5, reads DTGVSQNPRHKITKRGQNVTFRCDPISEHNRLYWYRQTLGQGPEFLTYFQNEAQLEKSRLLSDRFSAERPKGSFSTLEIQRTEQGDSAMYLCASSLEVGRPQHFGDGTRLSIL.